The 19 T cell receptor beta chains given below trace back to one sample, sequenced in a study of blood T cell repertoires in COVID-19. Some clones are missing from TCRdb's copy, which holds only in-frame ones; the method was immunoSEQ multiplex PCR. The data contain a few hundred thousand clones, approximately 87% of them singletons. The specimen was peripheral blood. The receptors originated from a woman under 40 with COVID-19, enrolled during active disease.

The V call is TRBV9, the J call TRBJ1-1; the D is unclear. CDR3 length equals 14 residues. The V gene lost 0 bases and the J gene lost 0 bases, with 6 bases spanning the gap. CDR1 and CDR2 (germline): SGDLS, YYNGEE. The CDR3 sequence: CASSVVAVNTEAFF. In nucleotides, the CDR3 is TGTGCCAGCAGCGTAGTAGCGGTGAACACTGAAGCTTTCTTT.

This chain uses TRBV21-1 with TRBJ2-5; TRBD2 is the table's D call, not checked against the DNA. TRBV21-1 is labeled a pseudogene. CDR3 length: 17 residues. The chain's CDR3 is CASSKLRSKIGGETQYF. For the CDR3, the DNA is TGTGCCAGCAGCAAATTGCGAAGTAAGATCGGGGGGGAGACCCAGTACTTC.

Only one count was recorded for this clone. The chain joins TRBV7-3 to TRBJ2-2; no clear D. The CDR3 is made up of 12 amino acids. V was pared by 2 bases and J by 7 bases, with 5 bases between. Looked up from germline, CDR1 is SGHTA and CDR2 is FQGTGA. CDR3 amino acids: CASSLYGGELFF. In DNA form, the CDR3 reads TGTGCCAGCAGCTTATACGGCGGGGAGCTGTTTTTT.

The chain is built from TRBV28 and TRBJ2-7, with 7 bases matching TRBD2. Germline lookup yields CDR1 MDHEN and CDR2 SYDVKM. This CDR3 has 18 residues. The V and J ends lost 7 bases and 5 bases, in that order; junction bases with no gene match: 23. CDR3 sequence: CASIPSSGGRKYGHEQYF. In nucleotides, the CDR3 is TGTGCCAGCATCCCGAGTTCGGGCGGGAGAAAGTATGGGCACGAGCAGTACTTC.

CDR3 bases: TGTGCCAGCAGCACGACAGGAGCGGGGGCTGAAGCTTTCTTT. Translating gives CASSTTGAGAEAFF. The V gene is TRBV28, the J gene TRBJ1-1, with D perhaps matching TRBD1 (6 bases). In germline, CDR1 is MDHEN, CDR2 SYDVKM. The V gene lost 6 bases and the J gene lost 6 bases, with 17 bases spanning the gap. CDR3 length: 14 amino acids.

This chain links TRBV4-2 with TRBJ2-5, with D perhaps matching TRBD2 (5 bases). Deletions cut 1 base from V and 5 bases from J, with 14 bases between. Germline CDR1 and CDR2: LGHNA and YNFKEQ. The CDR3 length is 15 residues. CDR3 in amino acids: CASSQVSGSRETQYF. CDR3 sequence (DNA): TGTGCCAGCAGCCAAGTCTCGGGGAGCCGGGAGACCCAGTACTTC.

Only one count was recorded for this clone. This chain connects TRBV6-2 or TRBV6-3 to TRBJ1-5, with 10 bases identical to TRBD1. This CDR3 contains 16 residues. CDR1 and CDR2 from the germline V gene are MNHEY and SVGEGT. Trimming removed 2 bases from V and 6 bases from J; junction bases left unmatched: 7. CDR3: CASSYTGQGGIQPQHF. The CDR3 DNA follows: TGTGCCAGCAGTTACACTGGACAGGGGGGTATTCAGCCCCAGCATTTT.

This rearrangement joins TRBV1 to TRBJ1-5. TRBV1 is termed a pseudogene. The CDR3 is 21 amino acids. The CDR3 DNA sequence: TGCACCAGCAGCCAAGAGGCCATTCCGGGACTTCGTAAAGGATGCAATCAGCCCCAGCATTTT. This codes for CTSSQEAIPGLRKGCNQPQHF.

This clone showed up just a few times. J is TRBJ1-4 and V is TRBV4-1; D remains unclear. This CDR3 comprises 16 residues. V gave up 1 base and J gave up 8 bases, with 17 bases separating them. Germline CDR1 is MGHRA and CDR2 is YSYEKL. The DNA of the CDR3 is TGCGCCAGCAGCCAAGGCCCCGGGAGCCTGGGAGAAAAACTGTTTTTT. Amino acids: CASSQGPGSLGEKLFF.

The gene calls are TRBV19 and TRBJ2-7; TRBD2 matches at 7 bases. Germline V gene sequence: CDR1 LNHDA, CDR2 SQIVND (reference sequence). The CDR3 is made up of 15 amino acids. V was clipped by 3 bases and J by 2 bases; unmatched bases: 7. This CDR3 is CASSIGGGSPYEQYF. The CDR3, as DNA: TGTGCCAGTAGTATTGGAGGCGGGAGCCCCTACGAGCAGTACTTC.

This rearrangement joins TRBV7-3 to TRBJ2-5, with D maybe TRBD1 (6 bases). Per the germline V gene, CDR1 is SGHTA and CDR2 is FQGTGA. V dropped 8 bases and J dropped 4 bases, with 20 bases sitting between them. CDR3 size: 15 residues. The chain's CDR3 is CASSPKGGVRETQYF. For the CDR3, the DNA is TGTGCCAGCTCTCCTAAAGGGGGAGTAAGAGAGACCCAGTACTTC.

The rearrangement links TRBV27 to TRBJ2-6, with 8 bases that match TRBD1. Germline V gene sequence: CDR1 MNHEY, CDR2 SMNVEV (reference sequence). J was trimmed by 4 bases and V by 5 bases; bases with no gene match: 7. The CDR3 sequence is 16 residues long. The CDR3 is CASSPRTGIGANVLTF. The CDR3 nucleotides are TGTGCCAGCAGTCCCAGGACAGGGATCGGGGCCAACGTCCTGACTTTC.

The CDR3, as DNA: TGTGCCAGCAGCCGGGGCGGGGTAGTTTATCCCGGGGAGCTGTTTTTT. Protein sequence: CASSRGGVVYPGELFF. V is TRBV3-1 (or the pseudogene TRBV3-2) and J is TRBJ2-2; D is perhaps TRBD2 (6 bases). V was cut by 4 bases and J by 6 bases, with 18 bases left in between. From germline, CDR1 is LGHDT and CDR2 YNNKEL (reference sequence). The CDR3 loop spans 16 amino acids.

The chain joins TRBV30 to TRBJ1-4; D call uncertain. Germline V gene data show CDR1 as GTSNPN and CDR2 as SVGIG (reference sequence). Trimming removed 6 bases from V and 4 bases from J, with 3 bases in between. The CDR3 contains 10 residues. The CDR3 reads CACNNEKLFF. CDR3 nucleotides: TGTGCCTGTAATAATGAAAAACTGTTTTTT.

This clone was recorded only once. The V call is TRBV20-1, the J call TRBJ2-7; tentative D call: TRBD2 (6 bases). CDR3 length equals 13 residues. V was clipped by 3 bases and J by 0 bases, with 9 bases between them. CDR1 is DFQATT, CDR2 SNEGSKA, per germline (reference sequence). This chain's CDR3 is CSASSGSSYEQYF. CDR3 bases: TGCAGTGCTAGTAGCGGTAGCTCCTACGAGCAGTACTTC.

This CDR3 is CASSSLDRPISNQPQHF. CDR3 in DNA: TGTGCCAGCAGCTCATTGGACAGGCCGATTAGCAATCAGCCCCAGCATTTT. This chain links TRBV7-3 with TRBJ1-5; 7 positions match TRBD1. The CDR3 length is 17 residues. The V segment lost 4 bases and the J segment 0 bases; nucleotides outside the gene matches: 9. CDR1 and CDR2 from the germline V gene are SGHTA and FQGTGA.

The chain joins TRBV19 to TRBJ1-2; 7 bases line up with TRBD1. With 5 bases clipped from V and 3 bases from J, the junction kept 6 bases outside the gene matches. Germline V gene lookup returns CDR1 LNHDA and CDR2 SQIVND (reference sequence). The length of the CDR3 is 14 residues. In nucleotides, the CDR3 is TGTGCCAGTAGTTTTATCGACAGGGACTATGGCTACACCTTC. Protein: CASSFIDRDYGYTF. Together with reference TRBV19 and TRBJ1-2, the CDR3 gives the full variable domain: DGGITQSPKYLFRKEGQNVTLSCEQNLNHDAMYWYRQDPGQGLRLIYYSQIVNDFQKGDIAEGYSVSREKKESFPLTVTSAQKNPTAFYLCASSFIDRDYGYTFGSGTRLTVV.

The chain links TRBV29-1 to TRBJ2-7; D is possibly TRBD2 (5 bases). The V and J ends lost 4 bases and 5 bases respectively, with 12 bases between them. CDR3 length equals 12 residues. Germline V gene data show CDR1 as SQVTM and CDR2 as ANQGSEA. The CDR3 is CSVVKSGHEQYF. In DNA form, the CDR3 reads TGCAGCGTTGTTAAGAGCGGCCACGAGCAGTACTTC.

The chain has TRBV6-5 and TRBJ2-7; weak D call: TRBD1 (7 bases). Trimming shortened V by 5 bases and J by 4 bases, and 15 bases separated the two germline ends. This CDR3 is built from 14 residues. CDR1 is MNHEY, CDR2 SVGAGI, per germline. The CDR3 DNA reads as TGTGCCAGCAGTCAGACAGGGACTGGGTACGAGCAGTACTTC. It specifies CASSQTGTGYEQYF.